These T cell receptor beta chains were read from a single sample in a study of beta chain features in type 1 diabetes. Measured with immunoSEQ multiplex PCR; TCRdb has only the in-frame clones, and not every one. The sample has approximately 250,000 clones, about 24% seen once; the top ten hold around 0.013%. The specimen sequenced was naive CD4+ T cells from blood. These receptors were collected from a woman aged 25-40 years with type 1 diabetes. The CDR3 runs from the conserved cysteine through the conserved F or W. The D gene is left open where the match is weak. The size entry is marked missing in some rows and otherwise reads once, few, many or a size class.

d_gene	abundance	v_gene	j_gene	CDR3aa	CDR3nt
TRBD1	few	TRBV7-9	TRBJ2-5	CASSLAPTGVKTQYF	TGTGCCAGCAGCTTAGCCCCGACAGGGGTAAAGACCCAGTACTTC
-	-	TRBV18	TRBJ1-1	CASSPREMNTEAFF	TGTGCCAGCTCACCGAGAGAGATGAACACTGAAGCTTTCTTT
TRBD1	-	TRBV30	TRBJ1-1	CAWSWAGGTEAFF	TGTGCCTGGAGTTGGGCAGGGGGCACTGAAGCTTTCTTT
-	few	TRBV30	TRBJ2-5	CAWSEGDRETQYF	TGTGCCTGGAGTGAGGGAGATCGGGAGACCCAGTACTTC
TRBD2	-	TRBV5-1	TRBJ2-1	CASSLVAGGYEQFF	TGCGCCAGCAGCTTGGTGGCGGGAGGGTATGAGCAGTTCTTC
TRBD2	few	TRBV5-4	TRBJ2-3	CASSLEGTSGRLTQYF	TGTGCCAGCAGCTTGGAGGGGACTAGCGGGAGGCTTACGCAGTATTTT
TRBD1	-	TRBV30	TRBJ1-3	CAWTLTGGNTIYF	TGTGCCTGGACCCTGACAGGGGGAAACACCATATATTTT
TRBD2	-	TRBV29-1	TRBJ2-1	CSAPRGGNEQFF	TGCAGCGCGCCCCGGGGGGGAAATGAGCAGTTCTTC
-	-	TRBV29-1	TRBJ1-2	CSVDRQSEVYGYTF	TGCAGCGTTGATCGGCAGTCAGAGGTCTATGGCTACACCTTC
-	-	TRBV4-2	TRBJ2-2	CASSPTASNTGELFF	TGTGCCAGCAGCCCGACAGCTTCAAACACCGGGGAGCTGTTTTTT
TRBD2	few	TRBV29-1	TRBJ2-5	CSVETSGKGETQYF	TGCAGCGTTGAGACTAGCGGAAAAGGGGAGACCCAGTACTTC
-	few	TRBV28	TRBJ1-1	CASSPYRNTEAFF	TGTGCCAGCAGCCCCTATCGGAACACTGAAGCTTTCTTT
TRBD2	-	TRBV7-9	TRBJ2-7	CASSLGLAGTYEQYF	TGTGCCAGCAGCTTAGGACTAGCGGGTACCTACGAGCAGTACTTC
-	-	TRBV7-3	TRBJ2-2	CASSLGTGGGELFF	TGTGCCAGCAGCTTAGGGACCGGGGGCGGGGAGCTGTTTTTT
TRBD1	few	TRBV5-6	TRBJ2-1	CASSKKRDSKFF	TGTGCCAGCAGCAAAAAAAGGGACAGCAAGTTCTTC
-	few	TRBV9	TRBJ1-5	CASSGDSNQPQHF	TGTGCCAGCAGCGGAGATAGCAATCAGCCCCAGCATTTT
TRBD1	-	TRBV29-1	TRBJ2-7	CSVLPDRGYEQYF	TGCAGCGTTCTACCGGACAGGGGCTACGAGCAGTACTTC
-	-	TRBV30	TRBJ1-5	CAWSVRWAGRSQPQHF	TGTGCCTGGAGTGTACGGTGGGCAGGGAGGAGTCAGCCCCAGCATTTT
-	few	TRBV14	TRBJ1-1	CASSQERSTEAFF	TGTGCCAGCAGCCAAGAGAGAAGCACTGAAGCTTTCTTT
-	-	TRBV15	TRBJ2-5	CATSRGTARETQYF	TGTGCCACCAGCAGAGGGACAGCGAGGGAGACCCAGTACTTC
-	few	TRBV2	TRBJ2-7	CASRTDLYEQYF	TGTGCCAGCAGGACAGATCTCTACGAGCAGTACTTC
-	few	TRBV7-9	TRBJ2-7	CASSQILLSYEQYF	TGTGCCAGCAGTCAGATCCTCCTCTCCTACGAGCAGTACTTC
-	-	TRBV2	TRBJ2-1	CASSERGLDYNEQFF	TGTGCCAGCAGTGAAAGAGGTCTAGACTACAATGAGCAGTTCTTC
-	-	TRBV18	TRBJ1-1	CASSPRQSDTEAFF	TGTGCCAGCTCACCTAGGCAGAGCGACACTGAAGCTTTCTTT
-	-	TRBV28	TRBJ1-4	CASSFLGGSRNEKLFF	TGTGCCAGCAGTTTTTTAGGGGGAAGTCGGAATGAAAAACTGTTTTTT
-	-	TRBV11-2	TRBJ2-7	CASSSNPGNTYEQYF	TGTGCCAGCAGCTCTAACCCAGGGAATACCTACGAGCAGTACTTC
TRBD1	few	TRBV7-2	TRBJ1-1	CASSFDRGNTEAFF	TGTGCCAGCAGCTTTGACAGGGGGAACACTGAAGCTTTCTTT
-	-	TRBV4-1	TRBJ2-5	CASSQVVGARETQYF	TGCGCCAGCAGCCAAGTCGTGGGGGCGCGGGAGACCCAGTACTTC
-	-	TRBV9	TRBJ2-1	CASSGTSYGEQFF	TGTGCCAGCAGCGGTACTAGCTACGGTGAGCAGTTCTTC
-	-	TRBV25-1	TRBJ1-1	CASTPLGQPAEAFF	TGTGCCAGCACTCCCCTTGGACAGCCGGCTGAAGCTTTCTTT
-	few	TRBV2	TRBJ2-7	CASTQNYEQYF	TGTGCCAGCACCCAGAACTACGAGCAGTACTTC
TRBD2	-	TRBV18	TRBJ2-2	CASSPGAGGWTGELFF	TGTGCCAGCTCACCAGGAGCGGGAGGATGGACCGGGGAGCTGTTTTTT
-	few	TRBV28	TRBJ2-2	CASSFGPGNTGELFF	TGTGCCAGCAGTTTCGGCCCAGGGAACACCGGGGAGCTGTTTTTT
TRBD1	few	TRBV6-5	TRBJ1-4	CASSFTGASEKLFF	TGTGCCAGCAGTTTTACAGGGGCCAGCGAAAAACTGTTTTTT
-	-	TRBV6-5	TRBJ1-3	CASSYDRSSGNTIYF	TGTGCCAGCAGTTACGACAGGTCCTCTGGAAACACCATATATTTT
-	few	TRBV30	TRBJ1-1	CAWSEQVEAFF	TGTGCCTGGAGTGAACAGGTTGAAGCTTTCTTT
TRBD1	few	TRBV15	TRBJ1-1	CATSRDKTGNEAFF	TGTGCCACCAGCAGAGATAAGACAGGGAATGAAGCTTTCTTT
TRBD1	few	TRBV18	TRBJ1-2	CASSPSPGTDYGYTF	TGTGCCAGCTCACCATCCCCCGGGACAGACTATGGCTACACCTTC
-	-	TRBV7-9	TRBJ2-5	CASSSEETQYF	TGTGCCAGCAGCTCGGAAGAGACCCAGTACTTC
-	few	TRBV9	TRBJ2-5	CASSVAQQETQYF	TGTGCCAGCAGCGTAGCGCAGCAAGAGACCCAGTACTTC
TRBD1	-	TRBV19	TRBJ1-5	CASSVNTGGGQPQHF	TGTGCCAGTAGTGTGAATACAGGGGGCGGGCAGCCCCAGCATTTT
-	few	TRBV7-9	TRBJ2-2	CASSSTWDNSPGELFF	TGTGCCAGCAGCTCGACCTGGGACAATTCACCTGGGGAGCTGTTTTTT
-	few	TRBV7-3	TRBJ2-1	CASSSLTRSSEQFF	TGTGCCAGCAGCTCGCTGACTAGATCGAGTGAGCAGTTCTTC
TRBD1	few	TRBV6-6	TRBJ1-4	CASSYPSQGAAEKLFF	TGTGCCAGCAGTTACCCATCTCAGGGGGCGGCTGAAAAACTGTTTTTT
TRBD1	-	TRBV2	TRBJ2-7	CASSEAGTVGYEQYF	TGTGCCAGCAGTGAAGCAGGGACAGTCGGCTACGAGCAGTACTTC
TRBD1	few	TRBV19	TRBJ1-2	CASSVDRARYGYTF	TGTGCCAGTAGTGTCGACAGGGCTCGCTATGGCTACACCTTC
-	few	TRBV29-1	TRBJ2-3	CSGKQFSTDTQYF	TGCAGCGGTAAACAGTTTAGCACAGATACGCAGTATTTT
TRBD1	-	TRBV7-9	TRBJ1-5	CASSRQGSQPQHF	TGTGCCAGCAGCAGACAGGGCAGTCAGCCCCAGCATTTT
-	-	TRBV7-2	TRBJ1-5	CASSLGQAGSNQPQHF	TGTGCCAGCAGCTTAGGTCAAGCAGGGAGCAATCAGCCCCAGCATTTT